The 27 T cell receptor beta chains below come from one sample, sequenced in a study of cytomegalovirus exposure and HLA in healthy donors listed by TCRdb under 2017. Libraries were constructed by the immunoSEQ multiplex PCR assay. For the multiplex PCR, a mixture combining 60 forward primers for TCR Vbeta segments and 13 reverse primers for TCR Jbeta segments was used. Entries here come from immuneACCESS through TCRdb and include only in-frame sequences with V and J called. Some clones fail to appear in such tables; in the studies checked, an unresolved V gene covers under half of the shortfall, and the cause of the remainder is unknown. In all, the sample holds about 150,000 clones, and around 84% of those were seen once. Roughly 5.5% of the sample is held by the ten biggest clonotypes. The sample consisted of PBMCs. The receptor source for this set is a woman in her forties in good health and CMV-seropositive.

The chain links TRBV28 to TRBJ2-1; 11 nucleotides agree with TRBD2. Per germline, CDR1 MDHEN and CDR2 SYDVKM. V lost 6 bases and J lost 9; bases outside the gene matches: 4. The CDR3 has 13 residues. The CDR3 sequence: CASRTSGRSEQFF. Written as DNA, the CDR3 is TGTGCCAGCAGAACTAGCGGGAGAAGTGAGCAGTTCTTC.

The chain employs TRBV2 and TRBJ2-3, with 9 positions matching TRBD1. The CDR3 sequence is 15 residues long. CDR1 is SNHLY and CDR2 is FYNNEI in the germline V gene. With 6 bases clipped from V and 0 bases from J, the junction kept 4 bases outside the gene matches. CDR3 amino acids: CASRKTGGSTDTQYF. CDR3 in DNA: TGTGCCAGCAGGAAGACAGGGGGTAGCACAGATACGCAGTATTTT.

The V and J genes are TRBV5-1 and TRBJ2-6; weak D call: TRBD2 (5 bases). The germline V gene has CDR1 SGHRS and CDR2 YFSETQ. This CDR3 comprises 15 residues. V was trimmed by 3 bases and J by 0 bases, leaving 7 bases between them. As DNA, the CDR3 is TGCGCCAGCAGCTATACTAGCTCTGGGGCCAACGTCCTGACTTTC. It translates to CASSYTSSGANVLTF. Combining the CDR3 with reference TRBV5-1 and TRBJ2-6 gives the whole variable domain KAGVTQTPRYLIKTRGQQVTLSCSPISGHRSVSWYQQTPGQGLQFLFEYFSETQRNKGNFPGRFSGRQFSNSRSEMNVSTLELGDSALYLCASSYTSSGANVLTFGAGSRLTVL.

The chain links TRBV5-6 to TRBJ2-3, with a possible D match to TRBD2 (6 bases). Germline V lookup: CDR1 SGHDT, CDR2 YYEEEE. This CDR3 has 15 amino acids. V lost 3 bases to trimming and J lost 2 bases, with 13 bases between them. This chain's CDR3 is CASSSGRHHTDTQYF. In DNA, the CDR3 is TGTGCCAGCAGCTCCGGGAGACATCACACAGATACGCAGTATTTT.

This sequence joins TRBV10-3 and TRBJ2-1; 13 bases line up with TRBD2. The CDR3 covers 23 residues. Germline assignment: CDR1 ENHRY and CDR2 SYGVKD. Trimming at V came to 5 bases and at J to 1 base, leaving 23 bases not matched to a gene. CDR3 DNA: TGTGCCATCAGTAACCCCTCAAAGCCCAATACTAGCGGGAGGGCCGGGTCCTACAATGAGCAGTTCTTC. It is translated as CAISNPSKPNTSGRAGSYNEQFF.

This clone occurred a few times. The chain uses TRBV30 and TRBJ2-1, with TRBD2 matching over 9 bases. Germline-derived CDR1 and CDR2 are GTSNPN and SVGIG (reference sequence). The CDR3 covers 15 residues. V was clipped by 5 bases and J by 3 bases; unmatched bases: 8. The CDR3 loop reads CAWAIRTSVYNEQFF. CDR3 coding DNA: TGTGCCTGGGCCATTCGGACTAGCGTCTACAATGAGCAGTTCTTC.

The chain couples TRBV5-1 to TRBJ1-2, with D possibly being TRBD1 (5 bases). Germline V gene sequence: CDR1 SGHRS, CDR2 YFSETQ. CDR3 length: 13 amino acids. V was trimmed by 4 bases and J by 8 bases, leaving 15 bases between them. The CDR3 spells CASSVGTEGGYTF. CDR3 DNA sequence: TGCGCCAGCAGCGTGGGGACGGAGGGGGGCTACACCTTC.

The CDR3 is CASRPTPEAVSSYNEQFF. The CDR3 coding sequence is TGCGCCAGCAGGCCGACCCCAGAGGCAGTGAGCTCCTACAATGAGCAGTTCTTC. The V and J genes are TRBV5-1 and TRBJ2-1; no clear D. V lost 5 bases to trimming and J lost 0 bases, with 21 bases between them. CDR3 length equals 18 residues. Germline V gives CDR1 SGHRS, CDR2 YFSETQ.

This clone was observed a handful of times. V and J are TRBV9 and TRBJ1-5, with 7 bases that match TRBD1. This CDR3 comprises 15 residues. V was clipped by 0 bases and J by 3 bases; unmatched bases: 3. CDR1 SGDLS and CDR2 YYNGEE come from the germline V gene. The CDR3 protein is CASSVGGGLNQPQHF. In DNA, the CDR3 is TGTGCCAGCAGCGTAGGAGGGGGCCTCAATCAGCCCCAGCATTTT.

This clone occurred a few times. V and J are TRBV6-1 and TRBJ2-1; a possible D gene is TRBD1 (5 bases). V gave up 1 base and J gave up 8 bases, with 6 bases separating them. The CDR3 length is 12 residues. The germline V gene has CDR1 MNHNS and CDR2 SASEGT. CDR3 coding DNA: TGTGCCAGCAGTGAAGGACAGTATGAGCAGTTCTTC. Residues: CASSEGQYEQFF.

The chain joins TRBV5-4 to TRBJ2-7; perhaps TRBD2 as D (7 bases). Germline CDR1 is SGHNT and CDR2 is YYREEE (reference sequence). Trimming removed 1 base at V and 2 bases at J, with 13 bases between. The CDR3 extends over 15 amino acids. For the CDR3, the DNA is TGTGCCAGCAGCTTGAGGGGGGGTGAAACCTACGAGCAGTACTTC. Protein: CASSLRGGETYEQYF.

This clone was recorded once. The chain uses TRBV11-3 and TRBJ2-3, with 8 bases aligning to TRBD1. Germline CDR1 is SGHNT and CDR2 is YENEEA. V was clipped by 5 bases and J by 3 bases; unmatched bases: 7. The length of the CDR3 is 15 residues. DNA for the CDR3: TGTGCCAGCAGCACCCGGACAGGGTTGACAGATACGCAGTATTTT. It translates to CASSTRTGLTDTQYF.

This sequence joins TRBV11-2 and TRBJ2-7; 8 nucleotides line up with TRBD2. The junction had 16 bases not matched to a gene; V was cut back by 4 bases and J by 2 bases. The CDR3 sequence is 18 residues long. Per the germline V gene, CDR1 is SGHAT and CDR2 is FQNNGV. The CDR3 region is CASSSLRRASGPTYEQYF. For the CDR3, the DNA is TGTGCCAGCAGCTCACTACGTAGGGCTAGCGGGCCCACCTACGAGCAGTACTTC.

The chain joins TRBV2 to TRBJ2-7; 9 bases fit TRBD1. J gave up 4 bases and V 6 bases, and 7 bases lay outside the gene matches. CDR1 and CDR2 from the germline V gene are SNHLY and FYNNEI. The CDR3 is 14 residues long. This chain's CDR3 is CASRHRDREYEQYF. CDR3 nucleotides: TGTGCCAGCAGGCACCGGGACAGGGAATACGAGCAGTACTTC.

This clone has a single count. The CDR3 sequence is CASSGTGTGAGNTIYF. DNA for the CDR3: TGCGCCAGCAGCGGAACCGGGACAGGGGCGGGGAACACCATATATTTT. This chain links TRBV5-1 with TRBJ1-3; 10 bases are shared with TRBD1. Germline V gene data show CDR1 as SGHRS and CDR2 as YFSETQ. The CDR3 covers 16 residues. Trimming took 4 bases from V and 7 from J; bases not matched to a gene: 11.

J is TRBJ1-2 and V is TRBV2; 9 bases are shared with TRBD1. Germline CDR1 is SNHLY and CDR2 is FYNNEI. V was pared by 5 bases and J by 4 bases, with 8 bases of the junction left unmatched. The CDR3 has 15 amino acids. CDR3 DNA sequence: TGTGCCAGCAGTCCGGGACAGGGCGTTGGCTATGGCTACACCTTC. Translation: CASSPGQGVGYGYTF.

Remarks on this clone: At one end the junction does not follow the germline gene, possibly because of a read error. This rearrangement joins TRBV28 to TRBJ2-2, with D tentatively TRBD2 (5 bases). Germline V gene lookup returns CDR1 MDHEN and CDR2 SYDVKM. The CDR3 extends over 14 amino acids. The CDR3, as DNA: TGTGCCACCAGTTGGGAGATAAACACCGGGGAGCTGTTTTTT. Protein sequence: CATSWEINTGELFF.

About this clone itself: Distinct nucleotide sequences in the sample also encode this CDR3. J is TRBJ1-1 and V is TRBV7-9; D possibly corresponds to TRBD1 (6 bases). Germline assignment: CDR1 SEHNR and CDR2 FQNEAQ (reference sequence). Trimming removed 3 bases from V and 1 base from J, with 9 bases in between. The CDR3 extends over 14 amino acids. The CDR3 nucleotides read TGTGCCAGCAGCTTGGGAGGGGGGAACACTGAAGCTTTCTTT. Residues: CASSLGGGNTEAFF.

The genes are TRBV7-6 and TRBJ2-7, with TRBD2 matching over 7 bases. With V trimmed by 1 base and J by 2 bases, 5 bases remained unmatched. CDR1 SGHVS and CDR2 FNYEAQ come from the germline V gene. The CDR3 consists of 15 residues. CDR3 DNA: TGTGCCAGCAGCTTAGAGTTTGGGAGGGCCTACGAGCAGTACTTC. Its translation: CASSLEFGRAYEQYF.

The chain recombines TRBV7-9 with TRBJ1-1, with no clear D. Germline loops: CDR1 SEHNR, CDR2 FQNEAQ (reference sequence). The CDR3 covers 15 residues. V was trimmed by 1 base and J by 4 bases, leaving 13 bases between them. DNA of the CDR3: TGTGCCAGCAGCTTAGAGGGCCGCGAGGGCACTGAAGCTTTCTTT. This sequence encodes CASSLEGREGTEAFF.

The chain has TRBV4-2 and TRBJ2-4, with 8 bases lining up with TRBD2. The CDR3 spans 17 residues. The V segment lost 3 bases and the J segment 0 bases; nucleotides outside the gene matches: 7. Germline CDR1 is LGHNA and CDR2 is YNFKEQ. In nucleotides, the CDR3 is TGTGCCAGCAGCCATCCCGGGGGGGATCTAGCCAAAAACATTCAGTACTTC. Protein product: CASSHPGGDLAKNIQYF.

The rearrangement joins TRBV5-1 to TRBJ2-6; D not resolved. Germline CDR1 is SGHRS and CDR2 is YFSETQ. This CDR3 contains 15 residues. Trimming pared 4 bases from V and 2 bases from J, leaving 10 bases between. CDR3 sequence: CASSIDLAGANVLTF. The CDR3 DNA is TGCGCCAGCAGCATTGACTTGGCTGGGGCCAACGTCCTGACTTTC.

The genes are TRBV5-1 and TRBJ2-2; a weak D match, TRBD2 (5 bases). This CDR3 is 13 amino acids long. Germline V gives CDR1 SGHRS, CDR2 YFSETQ. The germline V and J ends were trimmed by 0 bases and 6 bases, with 6 bases remaining between them. CDR3: CASSLGGSGELFF. The CDR3 bases are TGCGCCAGCAGCTTGGGAGGGTCCGGGGAGCTGTTTTTT.

The chain joins TRBV5-5 to TRBJ2-2; TRBD1 agrees at 8 bases. The V gene's germline CDR1 is SGHKS and CDR2 YYEKEE (reference sequence). The CDR3 extends over 13 amino acids. J was trimmed by 7 bases and V by 4 bases; bases with no gene match: 3. The CDR3 DNA follows: TGTGCCAGCAGCGGGACAGGCCTCGGGGAGCTGTTTTTT. Protein sequence: CASSGTGLGELFF.

J is TRBJ1-1 and V is TRBV13, with D possibly TRBD1 on 5 matching bases. Germline V gene lookup returns CDR1 PRHDT and CDR2 FYEKMQ (reference sequence). Trimming took 1 base from V and 4 from J, leaving 13 bases between them. This CDR3 spans 15 amino acids. DNA for the CDR3: TGTGCCAGCAGCTTAGTGGGTCAGCAGGGCACTGAAGCTTTCTTT. It translates to CASSLVGQQGTEAFF.

The chain recombines TRBV30 with TRBJ2-6; 9 bases are shared with TRBD1. V lost 3 bases, J lost 0 bases, and 6 bases stayed unmatched. Germline V gene sequence: CDR1 GTSNPN, CDR2 SVGIG (reference sequence). The CDR3 spans 17 residues. CDR3 protein: CAWRVTGGYSGANVLTF. The CDR3 region has the DNA TGTGCCTGGAGGGTGACAGGGGGGTACTCTGGGGCCAACGTCCTGACTTTC.

CDR3 DNA: TGTGCCAGTAGTATAGATCTGGGAGCGGGAGGGCCTAGAACCGGGGAGCTGTTTTTT. Translated: CASSIDLGAGGPRTGELFF. The rearrangement links TRBV19 to TRBJ2-2, with TRBD2 matching 10 bases. Germline V CDR1 and CDR2: LNHDA, SQIVND (reference sequence). Losses at the gene ends were 0 bases for V and 5 bases for J; bases not matched to a gene: 12. The CDR3 runs 19 residues.